Below, one TCR beta chain is given with its context. V was pared by 8 bases and J by 4 bases, with 6 bases of the junction left unmatched. The germline V gene encodes CDR1 MNHEY and CDR2 SVGAGI. The length of the CDR3 is 13 residues. This entry is derived from a study of blood T cell repertoires in COVID-19. Study information: Whether acute or convalescent, the COVID-19 samples came from the United States, Italy and Spain. Nucleic acid was either cDNA or gDNA, and it came from T cells, B-cell-depleted T cells, or PBMCs.

Authors' data handling: Scientists estimated how many nucleated cells there were by amplifying reference gene primers. TCRdb's copy holds only in-frame clones and misses some; the assay was immunoSEQ multiplex PCR. V, J and clone size were drawn from that table, and D and trimming were deduced from the DNA. The profile shows tens of thousands of clones, 86% of them singletons. The chain links TRBV6-5 to TRBJ1-2; 8 bases are shared with TRBD1. This TCR was recovered from a man between 45 and 60 years old with active or convalescent COVID-19. Sequences were obtained from peripheral blood. CDR3 residues: CASGQGDGYGYTF. The CDR3 DNA follows: TGTGCCAGCGGACAGGGCGATGGCTATGGCTACACCTTC.